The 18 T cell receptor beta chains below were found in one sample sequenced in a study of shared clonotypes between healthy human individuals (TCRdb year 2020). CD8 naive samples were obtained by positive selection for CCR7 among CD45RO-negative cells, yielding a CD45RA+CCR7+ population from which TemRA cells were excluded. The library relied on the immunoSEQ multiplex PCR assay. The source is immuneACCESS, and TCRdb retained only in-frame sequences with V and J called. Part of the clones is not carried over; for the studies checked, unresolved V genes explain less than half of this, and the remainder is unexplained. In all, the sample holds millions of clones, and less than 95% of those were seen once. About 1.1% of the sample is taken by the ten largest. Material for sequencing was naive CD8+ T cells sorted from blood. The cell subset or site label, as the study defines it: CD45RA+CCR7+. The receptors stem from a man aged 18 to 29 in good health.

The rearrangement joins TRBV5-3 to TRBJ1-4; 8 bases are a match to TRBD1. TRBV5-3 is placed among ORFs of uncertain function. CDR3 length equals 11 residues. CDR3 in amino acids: CAGTGGEKLFF. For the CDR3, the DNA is TGTGCGGGGACAGGCGGTGAAAAACTGTTTTTT.

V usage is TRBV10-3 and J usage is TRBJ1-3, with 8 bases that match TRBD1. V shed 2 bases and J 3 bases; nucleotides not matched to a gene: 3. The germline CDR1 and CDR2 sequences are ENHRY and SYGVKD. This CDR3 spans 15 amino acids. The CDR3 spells CAISEQGAIGNTIYF. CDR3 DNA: TGTGCCATCAGTGAGCAGGGGGCGATTGGAAACACCATATATTTT.

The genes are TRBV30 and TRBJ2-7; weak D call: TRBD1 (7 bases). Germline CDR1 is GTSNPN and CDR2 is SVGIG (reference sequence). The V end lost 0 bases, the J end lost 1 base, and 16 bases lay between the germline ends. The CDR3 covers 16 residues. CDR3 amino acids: CAWSVQGTSGSYEQYF. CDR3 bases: TGTGCCTGGAGTGTACAGGGGACAAGCGGGTCCTACGAGCAGTACTTC.

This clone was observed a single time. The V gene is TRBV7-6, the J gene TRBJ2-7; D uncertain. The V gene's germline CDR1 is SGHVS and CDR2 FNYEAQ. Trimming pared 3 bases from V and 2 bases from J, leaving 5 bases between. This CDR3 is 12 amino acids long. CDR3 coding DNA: TGTGCCAGCAGCTTGAGTCCCTACGAGCAGTACTTC. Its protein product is CASSLSPYEQYF.

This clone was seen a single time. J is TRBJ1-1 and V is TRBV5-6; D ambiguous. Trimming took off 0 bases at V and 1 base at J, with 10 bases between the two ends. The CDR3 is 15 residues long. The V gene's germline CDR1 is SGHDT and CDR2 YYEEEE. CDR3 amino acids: CASSLAVTTNTEAFF. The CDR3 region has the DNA TGTGCCAGCAGCTTGGCGGTTACGACGAACACTGAAGCTTTCTTT.

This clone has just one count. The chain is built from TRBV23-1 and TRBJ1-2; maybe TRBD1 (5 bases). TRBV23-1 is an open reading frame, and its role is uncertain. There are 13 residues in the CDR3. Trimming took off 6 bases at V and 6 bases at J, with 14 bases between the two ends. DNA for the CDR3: TGCGCCAGCAGGGTAGGGACGACAGATGGCTACACCTTC. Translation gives CASRVGTTDGYTF.

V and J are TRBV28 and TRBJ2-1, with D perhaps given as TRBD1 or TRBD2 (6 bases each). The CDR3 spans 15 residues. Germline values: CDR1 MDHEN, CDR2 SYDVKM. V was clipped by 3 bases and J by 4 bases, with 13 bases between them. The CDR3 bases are TGTGCCAGCAGTTTGAGGGGGGCTAGTTACAATGAGCAGTTCTTC. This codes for CASSLRGASYNEQFF. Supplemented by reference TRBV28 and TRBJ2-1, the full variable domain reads DVKVTQSSRYLVKRTGEKVFLECVQDMDHENMFWYRQDPGLGLRLIYFSYDVKMKEKGDIPEGYSVSREKKERFSLILESASTNQTSMYLCASSLRGASYNEQFFGPGTRLTVL.

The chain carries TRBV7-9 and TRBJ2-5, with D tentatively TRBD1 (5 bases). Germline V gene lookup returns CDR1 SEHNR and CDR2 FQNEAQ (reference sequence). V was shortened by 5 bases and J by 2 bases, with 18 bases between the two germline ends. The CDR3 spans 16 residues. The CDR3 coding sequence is TGTGCCAGCAGCCCGGGCCCGGGTAGGGGTCAAGAGACCCAGTACTTC. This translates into CASSPGPGRGQETQYF. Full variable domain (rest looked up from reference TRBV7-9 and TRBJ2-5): DTGVSQNPRHKITKRGQNVTFRCDPISEHNRLYWYRQTLGQGPEFLTYFQNEAQLEKSRLLSDRFSAERPKGSFSTLEIQRTEQGDSAMYLCASSPGPGRGQETQYFGPGTRLLVL.

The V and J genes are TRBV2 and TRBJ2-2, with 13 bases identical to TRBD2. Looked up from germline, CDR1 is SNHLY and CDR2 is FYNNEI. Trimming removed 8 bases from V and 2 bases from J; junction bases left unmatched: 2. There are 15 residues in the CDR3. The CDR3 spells CASGGLAGNTGELFF. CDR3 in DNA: TGTGCCAGCGGGGGACTAGCGGGAAACACCGGGGAGCTGTTTTTT.

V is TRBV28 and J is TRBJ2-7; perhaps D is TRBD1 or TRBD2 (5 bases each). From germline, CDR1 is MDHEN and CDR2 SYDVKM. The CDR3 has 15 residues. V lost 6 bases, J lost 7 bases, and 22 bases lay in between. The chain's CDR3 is CASSPPGPVLHEQYF. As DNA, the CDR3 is TGTGCCAGCAGCCCCCCGGGGCCCGTTTTACATGAGCAGTACTTC.

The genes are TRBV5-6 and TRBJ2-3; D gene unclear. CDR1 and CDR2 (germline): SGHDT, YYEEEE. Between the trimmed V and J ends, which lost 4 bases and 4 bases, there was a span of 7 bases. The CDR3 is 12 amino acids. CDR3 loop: CASSPRSDTQYF. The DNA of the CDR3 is TGTGCCAGCAGCCCCCGATCAGATACGCAGTATTTT.

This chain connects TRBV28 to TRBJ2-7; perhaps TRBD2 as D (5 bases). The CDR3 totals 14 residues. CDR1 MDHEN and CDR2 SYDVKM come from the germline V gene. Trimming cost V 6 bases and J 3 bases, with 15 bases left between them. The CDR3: CASREKGAGYEQYF. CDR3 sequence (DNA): TGTGCCAGCAGGGAAAAGGGAGCTGGCTACGAGCAGTACTTC. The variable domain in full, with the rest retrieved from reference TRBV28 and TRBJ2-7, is DVKVTQSSRYLVKRTGEKVFLECVQDMDHENMFWYRQDPGLGLRLIYFSYDVKMKEKGDIPEGYSVSREKKERFSLILESASTNQTSMYLCASREKGAGYEQYFGPGTRLTVT.

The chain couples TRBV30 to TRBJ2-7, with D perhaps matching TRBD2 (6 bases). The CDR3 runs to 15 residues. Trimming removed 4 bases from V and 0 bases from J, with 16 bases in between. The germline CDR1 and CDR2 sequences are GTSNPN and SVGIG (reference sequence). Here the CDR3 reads CAWTPPSASSYEQYF. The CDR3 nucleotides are TGTGCCTGGACTCCCCCTAGCGCGAGCTCCTACGAGCAGTACTTC.

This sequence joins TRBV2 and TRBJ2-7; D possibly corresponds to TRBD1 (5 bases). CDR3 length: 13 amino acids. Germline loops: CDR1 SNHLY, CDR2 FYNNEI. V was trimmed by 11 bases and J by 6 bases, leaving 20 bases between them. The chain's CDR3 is CAPQGVTQGEQYF. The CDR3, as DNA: TGTGCCCCTCAAGGGGTTACGCAAGGCGAGCAGTACTTC.

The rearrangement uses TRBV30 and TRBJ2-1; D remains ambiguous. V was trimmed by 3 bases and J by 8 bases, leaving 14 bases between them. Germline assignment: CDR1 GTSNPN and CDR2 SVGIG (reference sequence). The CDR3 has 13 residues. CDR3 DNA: TGTGCCTGGAGGTCTACCTCGGGCTATGAGCAGTTCTTC. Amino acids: CAWRSTSGYEQFF.

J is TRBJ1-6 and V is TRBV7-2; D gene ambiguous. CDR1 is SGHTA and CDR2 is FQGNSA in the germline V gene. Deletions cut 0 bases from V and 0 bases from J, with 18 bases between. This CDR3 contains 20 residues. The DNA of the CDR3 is TGTGCCAGCAGCTTAGCGGAAAGCTGGACTGAGAGCTCCTATAATTCACCCCTCCACTTT. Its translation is CASSLAESWTESSYNSPLHF. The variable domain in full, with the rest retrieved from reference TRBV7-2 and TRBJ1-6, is GAGVSQSPSNKVTEKGKDVELRCDPISGHTALYWYRQSLGQGLEFLIYFQGNSAPDKSGLPSDRFSAERTGGSVSTLTIQRTQQEDSAVYLCASSLAESWTESSYNSPLHFGNGTRLTVT.

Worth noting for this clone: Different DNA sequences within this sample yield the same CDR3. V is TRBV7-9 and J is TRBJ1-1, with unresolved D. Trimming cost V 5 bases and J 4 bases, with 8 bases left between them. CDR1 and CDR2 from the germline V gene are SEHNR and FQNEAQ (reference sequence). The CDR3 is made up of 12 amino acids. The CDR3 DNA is TGTGCCAGCAGCCTATCCGGCACTGAAGCTTTCTTT. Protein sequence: CASSLSGTEAFF. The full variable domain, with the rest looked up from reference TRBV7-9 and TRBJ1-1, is DTGVSQNPRHKITKRGQNVTFRCDPISEHNRLYWYRQTLGQGPEFLTYFQNEAQLEKSRLLSDRFSAERPKGSFSTLEIQRTEQGDSAMYLCASSLSGTEAFFGQGTRLTVV.

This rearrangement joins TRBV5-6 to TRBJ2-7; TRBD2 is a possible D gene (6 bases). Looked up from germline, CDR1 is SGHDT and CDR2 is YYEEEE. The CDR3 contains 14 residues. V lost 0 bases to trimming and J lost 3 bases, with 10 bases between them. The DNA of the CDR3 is TGTGCCAGCAGCTTGGGGCCGGGGGACTACGAGCAGTACTTC. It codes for CASSLGPGDYEQYF.